These 16 T cell receptor beta chains were sequenced from one sample in a study of cytomegalovirus exposure and HLA in healthy donors. Primers: 60 Vbeta forward and 13 Jbeta reverse. Profiled with immunoSEQ multiplex PCR; TCRdb holds only in-frame clones, not every one. The sample includes some 200,000 clones, about 75% of them seen just once. Sequenced material: PBMCs. All receptors derive from a man younger than 35 in good health and CMV-seronegative.

The chain recombines TRBV7-3 with TRBJ2-3; 12 bases match TRBD2. V lost 5 bases, J lost 2 bases, and 5 bases stayed unmatched. The CDR3 is 16 residues long. Germline-derived CDR1 and CDR2 are SGHTA and FQGTGA. CDR3 DNA: TGTGCCAGCAGCCGTGGACTAGCGGGGCCCACAGATACGCAGTATTTT. It encodes CASSRGLAGPTDTQYF.

With regard to this clone: The same CDR3 can be traced to other DNA sequences in this sample. The chain recombines TRBV5-6 with TRBJ2-7, with 8 bases lining up with TRBD1. The CDR3 has 14 residues. The germline CDR1 and CDR2 sequences are SGHDT and YYEEEE. J was trimmed by 1 base and V by 2 bases; bases with no gene match: 2. CDR3 sequence reads: CASSLGQGSYEQYF. As DNA, the CDR3 is TGTGCCAGCAGCTTAGGACAGGGATCCTACGAGCAGTACTTC. Full variable domain (remainder filled in from reference TRBV5-6 and TRBJ2-7): DAGVTQSPTHLIKTRGQQVTLRCSPKSGHDTVSWYQQALGQGPQFIFQYYEEEERQRGNFPDRFSGHQFPNYSSELNVNALLLGDSALYLCASSLGQGSYEQYFGPGTRLTVT.

The rearrangement uses TRBV25-1 and TRBJ2-1; TRBD2 is a possible D gene (5 bases). Germline V gene data show CDR1 as MGHDK and CDR2 as SYGVNS. The V end was cut by 2 bases, the J end by 0 bases, with 14 bases between. This CDR3 has 17 amino acids. CDR3 nucleotides: TGTGCCAGCAGTGAAGAGGGCGGAGCGAGCTCCTACAATGAGCAGTTCTTC. As protein: CASSEEGGASSYNEQFF. Complete variable domain (other parts from reference TRBV25-1 and TRBJ2-1): EADIYQTPRYLVIGTGKKITLECSQTMGHDKMYWYQQDPGMELHLIHYSYGVNSTEKGDLSSESTVSRIRTEHFPLTLESARPSHTSQYLCASSEEGGASSYNEQFFGPGTRLTVL.

The chain uses TRBV2 and TRBJ2-1; D is possibly TRBD1 (5 bases). In germline, CDR1 is SNHLY, CDR2 FYNNEI. CDR3 size: 14 residues. V lost 5 bases to trimming and J lost 2 bases, with 10 bases between them. The CDR3 region is CASSMQGAYNEQFF. The CDR3 DNA reads TGTGCCAGCAGTATGCAGGGCGCCTACAATGAGCAGTTCTTC. The full variable domain, completed using reference TRBV2 and TRBJ2-1, is EPEVTQTPSHQVTQMGQEVILRCVPISNHLYFYWYRQILGQKVEFLVSFYNNEISEKSEIFDDQFSVERPDGSNFTLKIRSTKLEDSAMYFCASSMQGAYNEQFFGPGTRLTVL.

This clone was seen a few times. The V gene is TRBV7-8, the J gene TRBJ1-5; the D is unclear. Trimming removed 3 bases at V and 4 bases at J, with 10 bases between. Germline V CDR1 and CDR2: SGHVS, FQNEAQ. CDR3 size: 14 residues. DNA for the CDR3: TGTGCCAGCAGCTTCACAAGGGAGAATCAGCCCCAGCATTTT. Translation: CASSFTRENQPQHF.

The V and J genes are TRBV5-4 and TRBJ2-1, with TRBD2 matching 10 bases. CDR3 length: 16 residues. Per the germline V gene, CDR1 is SGHNT and CDR2 is YYREEE (reference sequence). J was trimmed by 2 bases and V by 1 base; bases with no gene match: 3. Here the CDR3 DNA reads TGTGCCAGCAGCTTGATAGCGGGAGGACCCTACAATGAGCAGTTCTTC. Translation gives CASSLIAGGPYNEQFF.

The CDR3, as DNA: TGTGCCAGCAGCTTAACGCGGGATGCGGGGGGTGAAAAACTGTTTTTT. Residues: CASSLTRDAGGEKLFF. The J gene is TRBJ1-4, the V gene TRBV7-3; TRBD1 might be the D (5 bases). In germline, CDR1 is SGHTA, CDR2 FQGTGA. V lost 0 bases, J lost 7 bases, and 15 bases lay in between. The CDR3 contains 16 residues.

CDR3 nucleotides: TGTGCCAGCAGTTTGGGGGGGGGCGCCGGGCAAGAGACCCAGTACTTC. It codes for CASSLGGGAGQETQYF. The chain combines TRBV28 with TRBJ2-5, with D perhaps TRBD2 (7 bases). The germline gives CDR1 MDHEN, CDR2 SYDVKM. This CDR3 region has 16 residues. V was shortened by 3 bases and J by 2 bases, with 16 bases between the two germline ends. The variable domain in full, with the rest retrieved from reference TRBV28 and TRBJ2-5, is DVKVTQSSRYLVKRTGEKVFLECVQDMDHENMFWYRQDPGLGLRLIYFSYDVKMKEKGDIPEGYSVSREKKERFSLILESASTNQTSMYLCASSLGGGAGQETQYFGPGTRLLVL.

This clone was detected once. The chain carries TRBV2 and TRBJ2-7; 7 bases fit TRBD1. The CDR3 consists of 12 residues. The trim removed 7 bases at V and 2 bases at J, leaving 2 bases unmatched. Germline CDR1 and CDR2: SNHLY and FYNNEI. The CDR3 loop reads CASITGAYEQYF. DNA for the CDR3: TGTGCCAGCATTACAGGGGCCTACGAGCAGTACTTC.

This chain uses TRBV7-3 with TRBJ2-2; TRBD1 agrees at 8 bases. V lost 0 bases and J lost 6; bases outside the gene matches: 3. Germline values: CDR1 SGHTA, CDR2 FQGTGA. The CDR3 is made up of 15 amino acids. The CDR3 reads CASSLTGTGPGELFF. CDR3 nucleotides: TGTGCCAGCAGCTTAACCGGGACAGGTCCCGGGGAGCTGTTTTTT.

The chain employs TRBV27 and TRBJ2-7; D might be TRBD1 (5 bases). V shed 5 bases and J shed 1 base, with 9 bases lying between them. Germline CDR1 MNHEY, CDR2 SMNVEV (reference sequence). This CDR3 is built from 13 residues. The CDR3 spells CASSKTGSYEQYF. Here the CDR3 DNA reads TGTGCCAGCAGTAAAACAGGATCCTACGAGCAGTACTTC.

This chain joins TRBV6-1 and TRBJ2-7; TRBD1 agrees at 9 bases. V lost 0 bases to trimming and J lost 7 bases; unmatched junction nucleotides: 19. The CDR3 consists of 19 residues. Germline-derived CDR1 and CDR2 are MNHNS and SASEGT. The CDR3, as DNA: TGTGCCAGCAGTGAAGCATGGAGAATAATACAGGGGGCGCATGGGGAGCAGTACTTC. Protein: CASSEAWRIIQGAHGEQYF.

J is TRBJ2-1 and V is TRBV29-1, with 7 bases that match TRBD1. The CDR3 has 14 residues. V shed 6 bases and J 3 bases; nucleotides not matched to a gene: 8. Per the germline V gene, CDR1 is SQVTM and CDR2 is ANQGSEA. CDR3 sequence (DNA): TGCAGCGTCGCCGGGACAGCTAACTACAATGAGCAGTTCTTC. Translated: CSVAGTANYNEQFF.

The chain joins TRBV4-2 to TRBJ2-5; a possible D gene is TRBD1 (6 bases). Germline CDR1 LGHNA, CDR2 YNFKEQ. The CDR3 runs to 14 residues. Trimming left V 0 bases short and J 4 bases short, with 9 bases between. This CDR3 reads CASSQDRQVETQYF. The CDR3 DNA is TGTGCCAGCAGCCAAGATCGACAGGTAGAGACCCAGTACTTC.

The rearrangement joins TRBV10-3 to TRBJ2-7, with a possible D match to TRBD2 (6 bases). The CDR3 has 12 residues. V lost 8 bases and J 6 bases, leaving 14 bases between the germline ends. Germline-derived CDR1 and CDR2 are ENHRY and SYGVKD. The CDR3 bases are TGTGCCATCGGAGGGCCCGCGGGCGAGCAGTACTTC. Translating it yields CAIGGPAGEQYF.

The chain combines TRBV28 with TRBJ2-7; D remains unclear. CDR1 is MDHEN, CDR2 SYDVKM, per germline. V was cut by 3 bases and J by 5 bases, with 17 bases left in between. This CDR3 region has 15 residues. CDR3 protein: CASSLLLASEDEQYF. The CDR3 region has the DNA TGTGCCAGCAGTTTGTTATTAGCATCCGAGGACGAGCAGTACTTC.